These 16 T cell receptor beta chains were all obtained from the same sample, sequenced in a study of Tregs in tolerant kidney transplant recipients. Only in-frame clones appear in the TCRdb table, and some are missing; sequencing was by immunoSEQ multiplex PCR. The data show 50,000 to 75,000 clones, around 98% seen once. Material: Tregs from blood, obtained before the transplant. The source is a human donor who received a combined kidney and bone marrow transplant.

This chain connects TRBV10-3 to TRBJ1-1, with 8 bases lining up with TRBD1. The CDR3 length is 14 residues. Trimming cost V 4 bases and J 1 base; bases outside gene matches: 2. Germline-derived CDR1 and CDR2 are ENHRY and SYGVKD. CDR3 protein: CAISAGQGNTEAFF. CDR3 DNA: TGTGCCATCAGTGCAGGACAGGGGAACACTGAAGCTTTCTTT.

The J gene is TRBJ2-7, the V gene TRBV6-1, with a weak D call TRBD1 (5 bases). CDR1 is MNHNS and CDR2 is SASEGT in the germline V gene. V was cut by 2 bases and J by 2 bases, with 16 bases left in between. The CDR3 spans 16 residues. This CDR3 reads CASSERIGAPAYEQYF. In nucleotides, the CDR3 is TGTGCCAGCAGTGAAAGGATAGGGGCCCCAGCCTACGAGCAGTACTTC.

V is TRBV4-2 and J is TRBJ2-2; the match to TRBD2 covers 9 bases. The CDR3 is 16 amino acids. With 0 bases clipped from V and 5 bases from J, the junction kept 4 bases outside the gene matches. Germline V gene lookup returns CDR1 LGHNA and CDR2 YNFKEQ. The CDR3 sequence is CASSQDLAGGTGELFF. In DNA form, the CDR3 reads TGTGCCAGCAGCCAAGATCTGGCGGGGGGGACCGGGGAGCTGTTTTTT.

V usage is TRBV30 and J usage is TRBJ2-5; 9 bases agree with TRBD2. Germline assignment: CDR1 GTSNPN and CDR2 SVGIG (reference sequence). This CDR3 is built from 15 residues. The V and J ends lost 4 bases and 3 bases, in that order; junction bases with no gene match: 9. The CDR3 region is CAWTPGLALKETQYF. CDR3 coding DNA: TGTGCCTGGACTCCGGGACTAGCTCTTAAAGAGACCCAGTACTTC. Based on the CDR3 plus reference TRBV30 and TRBJ2-5, the full variable domain is SQTIHQWPATLVQPVGSPLSLECTVEGTSNPNLYWYRQAAGRGLQLLFYSVGIGQISSEVPQNLSASRPQDRQFILSSKKLLLSDSGFYLCAWTPGLALKETQYFGPGTRLLVL.

The rearrangement joins TRBV7-2 to TRBJ1-3; D is unclear. Looked up from germline, CDR1 is SGHTA and CDR2 is FQGNSA. CDR3 length: 16 residues. Trimming removed 1 base from V and 0 bases from J, with 10 bases in between. This chain's CDR3 is CASSLVGDSSGNTIYF. CDR3 coding DNA: TGTGCCAGCAGCTTAGTTGGTGACTCCTCTGGAAACACCATATATTTT.

The chain carries TRBV7-3 and TRBJ1-2; D call uncertain. The V gene lost 2 bases and the J gene lost 6 bases, with 13 bases spanning the gap. This CDR3 spans 14 amino acids. Germline CDR1 is SGHTA and CDR2 is FQGTGA. This CDR3 is CASSLGSGLNGYTF. As DNA, the CDR3 is TGTGCCAGCAGCTTAGGATCGGGTCTAAATGGCTACACCTTC.

This rearrangement joins TRBV5-1 to TRBJ1-2; TRBD1 is a possible D gene (5 bases). The germline V gene has CDR1 SGHRS and CDR2 YFSETQ. Trimming pared 2 bases from V and 3 bases from J, leaving 17 bases between. The CDR3 is 16 amino acids. The CDR3 coding sequence is TGCGCCAGCAGCTTTATTTCGGGGGAGGGCGACTATGGCTACACCTTC. Translation gives CASSFISGEGDYGYTF.

V is TRBV15 and J is TRBJ1-2; 12 bases line up with TRBD1. The CDR3 spans 17 residues. Germline assignment: CDR1 LNHNV and CDR2 YYDKDF (reference sequence). The junction had 10 bases not matched to a gene; V was cut back by 6 bases and J by 2 bases. CDR3 coding DNA: TGTGCCACCAGTCACGGGGGGACAGGGGGCTTGAACTATGGCTACACCTTC. Translation: CATSHGGTGGLNYGYTF.

J is TRBJ2-1 and V is TRBV19; TRBD1 aligns across 7 bases. Germline-derived CDR1 and CDR2 are LNHDA and SQIVND (reference sequence). Trimming cost V 6 bases and J 5 bases; bases outside gene matches: 10. This CDR3 region has 15 residues. The CDR3 sequence: CASSQRTGLHNEQFF. CDR3 in DNA: TGTGCCAGTAGCCAAAGGACAGGTCTTCACAATGAGCAGTTCTTC.

This clone was seen just once. The rearrangement links TRBV4-3 to TRBJ1-5, with D maybe TRBD1 (5 bases). The CDR3 has 15 residues. The V gene's germline CDR1 is LGHNA and CDR2 YSLEER. V lost 3 bases and J 7 bases, leaving 16 bases between the germline ends. The DNA of the CDR3 is TGCGCCAGCAGCCAGTTCCAGGGTGCCCAGCAGCCCCAGCATTTT. Translating gives CASSQFQGAQQPQHF.

The chain links TRBV7-2 to TRBJ2-6; D is perhaps TRBD2 (5 bases). V lost 1 base to trimming and J lost 2 bases, with 6 bases between them. Looked up from germline, CDR1 is SGHTA and CDR2 is FQGNSA. The CDR3 has 15 residues. CDR3 nucleotide sequence: TGTGCCAGCAGCTTAGGAGGGCCTGGGGCCAACGTCCTGACTTTC. The encoded protein is CASSLGGPGANVLTF.

The chain has TRBV5-1 and TRBJ2-2; 9 bases align to TRBD1. Trimming at V came to 3 bases and at J to 6 bases, leaving 6 bases not matched to a gene. Germline V CDR1 and CDR2: SGHRS, YFSETQ. The CDR3 consists of 15 residues. CDR3 DNA: TGCGCCAGCAGCTCCGGACAGGGGTTCCCCGGGGAGCTGTTTTTT. This codes for CASSSGQGFPGELFF.

This clone occurred once. The rearrangement joins TRBV2 to TRBJ2-3; 9 bases agree with TRBD2. From germline, CDR1 is SNHLY and CDR2 FYNNEI. The CDR3 contains 15 residues. Germline trimming cut 1 base from V and 1 base from J; bases unmatched to any gene: 0. CDR3 DNA: TGTGCCAGCAGTGAAGGGACTAGCGGCACAGATACGCAGTATTTT. Residues: CASSEGTSGTDTQYF.

V gene TRBV7-9 combines with J gene TRBJ1-4; D not resolved. Germline values: CDR1 SEHNR, CDR2 FQNEAQ (reference sequence). The V end lost 2 bases, the J end lost 5 bases, and 12 bases lay between the germline ends. There are 15 residues in the CDR3. CDR3 coding DNA: TGTGCCAGCAGCTTATGGGGAGAAGGCAATGAAAAACTGTTTTTT. This translates into CASSLWGEGNEKLFF.

The J gene is TRBJ1-1, the V gene TRBV11-2; D is unresolved. The CDR3 extends over 14 amino acids. CDR1 SGHAT and CDR2 FQNNGV come from the germline V gene. V lost 5 bases and J 0 bases, leaving 10 bases between the germline ends. The CDR3 loop reads CASSPRLLNTEAFF. CDR3 coding DNA: TGTGCCAGCAGCCCTAGACTTTTGAACACTGAAGCTTTCTTT.

The chain recombines TRBV9 with TRBJ2-2; 9 nucleotides align to TRBD1. With 0 bases clipped from V and 1 base from J, the junction kept 7 bases outside the gene matches. The CDR3 has 18 amino acids. Germline V gene data show CDR1 as SGDLS and CDR2 as YYNGEE. CDR3 region: CASSVGTGVLGNTGELFF. The CDR3 bases are TGTGCCAGCAGCGTAGGGACAGGGGTCCTTGGGAACACCGGGGAGCTGTTTTTT.